This T cell receptor (beta chain) was recovered during a study of beta chain features in type 1 diabetes. The CDR3 covers 13 residues. CDR1 and CDR2 (germline): MNHNY, SVGAGI (reference sequence). V was clipped by 7 bases and J by 0 bases, with 10 bases between them. Expressed TCRB transcripts were sequenced because the entire RNA isolate underwent reverse transcription. The protocol was immunoSEQ multiplex PCR, while the TCRdb copy is restricted to in-frame clones and leaves out a portion. The data hold around 690,000 clones, with roughly 12% observed a single time. Staining for CD45RO/CCR7/CD25/CD127/CD95/CD27 allowed sorting of CD4+ naive, central memory, regulatory and stem cell-like memory cells. This clone was counted only a few times. The target antigen is unknown. Study-wide results and limits: Patients' naive, central memory and regulatory TCRB repertoires appeared more alike than those of healthy donors. High TCR expression in some cells could lead to their over-representation in cDNA sequencing. Moderate but significant shortening of TCRB CDR3s was recorded in all four CD4+ subsets from Type 1 diabetes patients.

The sequencing input was naive CD4+ T cells from blood. This receptor was obtained from a man younger than 40 with type 1 diabetes. The rearrangement uses TRBV6-6 and TRBJ2-7; either TRBD1 or TRBD2 may fit D (5 bases each). The CDR3 region is CASTIGTSYEQYF. Here the CDR3 DNA reads TGTGCCAGCACAATAGGGACCTCCTACGAGCAGTACTTC.